These 20 T cell receptor beta chains originate from one sample sequenced in a study of OX40 agonist ivuxolimab in advanced cancers. Profiling relied on immunoSEQ multiplex PCR, and the TCRdb table lists in-frame clones only, not all of them. Of about 89,000 clones listed, around 84% were seen once; the top ten hold 5.5% to 7%. The sample consisted of CD4+ or CD8+ T cells sorted from blood, taken in a trial of the OX40 agonist ivuxolimab. These receptors came from an adult with an advanced solid tumor such as melanoma, head and neck, liver or kidney cancer.

The chain recombines TRBV5-1 with TRBJ1-4; D unclear. Trimming cost V 0 bases and J 5 bases, with 20 bases left between them. CDR1 and CDR2 (germline): SGHRS, YFSETQ. This CDR3 is 18 amino acids long. CDR3 bases: TGCGCCAGCAGCTTGGGGGGTAGTAGCCAAATCCGAAATGAAAAACTGTTTTTT. Translation gives CASSLGGSSQIRNEKLFF.

This clone was detected only a few times. The chain couples TRBV6-6 to TRBJ1-6; D not certain. Germline CDR1 is MNHNY and CDR2 is SVGAGI (reference sequence). V lost 4 bases and J 5 bases, leaving 9 bases between the germline ends. CDR3 length: 14 amino acids. In DNA, the CDR3 is TGTGCCAGCAGTTCGAACACAGATAATTCACCCCTCCACTTT. Amino acid sequence: CASSSNTDNSPLHF.

The chain combines TRBV5-1 with TRBJ2-1, with D tentatively TRBD2 (5 bases). CDR1 is SGHRS, CDR2 YFSETQ, per germline. The CDR3 sequence is 12 residues long. Trimming stripped 3 bases from V and 8 bases from J, with 9 bases between. DNA of the CDR3: TGCGCCAGCAGCTGGAATAGCGATGAGCAGTTCTTC. Translating gives CASSWNSDEQFF.

V is TRBV5-1 and J is TRBJ1-1; D is unresolved. Germline loops: CDR1 SGHRS, CDR2 YFSETQ. The CDR3 contains 14 residues. V dropped 7 bases and J dropped 1 base, with 14 bases sitting between them. For the CDR3, the DNA is TGCGCCAGCGGAGTTGGGCCATCGAACACTGAAGCTTTCTTT. It yields the protein CASGVGPSNTEAFF.

The CDR3 sequence is CASSLELAKYNEQFF. The CDR3 nucleotides read TGTGCCAGCAGCTTAGAACTAGCAAAGTACAATGAGCAGTTCTTC. V and J are TRBV11-2 and TRBJ2-1; D might be TRBD2 (6 bases). This CDR3 region has 15 residues. The V end lost 0 bases, the J end lost 4 bases, and 10 bases lay between the germline ends. Per germline, CDR1 SGHAT and CDR2 FQNNGV.

The rearrangement joins TRBV5-1 to TRBJ2-5, with D perhaps TRBD1 (6 bases). This CDR3 is 14 amino acids long. Trimming left V 2 bases short and J 2 bases short, with 10 bases between. Germline V gene data show CDR1 as SGHRS and CDR2 as YFSETQ. Here the CDR3 DNA reads TGCGCCAGCAGCTTTGGCAGGGGACAAGAGACCCAGTACTTC. Protein: CASSFGRGQETQYF.

J is TRBJ2-7 and V is TRBV30, with D possibly matching TRBD1 (6 bases). V lost 0 bases to trimming and J lost 2 bases, with 11 bases between them. This CDR3 region has 14 residues. Germline CDR1 reads GTSNPN; CDR2 reads SVGIG (reference sequence). CDR3 DNA: TGTGCCTGGAGTGTAGGGGGTAGCCCCTACGAGCAGTACTTC. Amino acid sequence: CAWSVGGSPYEQYF.

V is TRBV7-3 and J is TRBJ1-4, with D maybe TRBD1 (5 bases). CDR3 length equals 16 residues. The germline CDR1 and CDR2 sequences are SGHTA and FQGTGA. V gave up 5 bases and J gave up 1 base, with 14 bases separating them. CDR3 amino acids: CASSPGPGKTNEKLFF. The CDR3 coding sequence is TGTGCCAGCAGCCCAGGGCCTGGGAAAACTAATGAAAAACTGTTTTTT.

The chain recombines TRBV27 with TRBJ1-4, with unresolved D. The CDR3 consists of 15 residues. The germline gives CDR1 MNHEY, CDR2 SMNVEV (reference sequence). V lost 4 bases to trimming and J lost 7 bases, with 16 bases between them. The CDR3 nucleotides are TGTGCCAGCAGTTCCCTCGGGGAGGGAGGTGAAAAACTGTTTTTT. Protein: CASSSLGEGGEKLFF.

The chain is built from TRBV11-2 and TRBJ1-2; D is uncertain. V lost 7 bases and J 4 bases, leaving 16 bases between the germline ends. The CDR3 is 14 amino acids. CDR1 is SGHAT and CDR2 is FQNNGV in the germline V gene. The CDR3 DNA follows: TGTGCCAGCAAACTTGGGCGGACCATCTATGGCTACACCTTC. This gives the protein CASKLGRTIYGYTF.

This clone has a handful of counts. The rearrangement links TRBV15 to TRBJ2-7; D perhaps matches TRBD1 (6 bases). The CDR3 loop spans 13 amino acids. Trimming removed 0 bases from V and 10 bases from J, with 13 bases in between. Germline V CDR1 and CDR2: LNHNV, YYDKDF (reference sequence). The CDR3 DNA is TGTGCCACCAGCAGAGAGGGGCCGGGACAACAGTACTTC. It yields the protein CATSREGPGQQYF.

The J gene is TRBJ2-4, the V gene TRBV29-1; the D gene could be TRBD1 or TRBD2 (5 bases each). The CDR3 covers 14 residues. V was trimmed by 4 bases and J by 0 bases, leaving 10 bases between them. Germline V lookup: CDR1 SQVTM, CDR2 ANQGSEA. CDR3 protein: CSVVPGTAKNIQYF. In DNA form, the CDR3 reads TGCAGCGTTGTCCCCGGGACAGCCAAAAACATTCAGTACTTC.

The chain links TRBV7-2 to TRBJ2-5; D not resolved. The germline CDR1 and CDR2 sequences are SGHTA and FQGNSA. The ends were cut back, 5 bases at V and 2 bases at J, with 6 bases in the middle. The CDR3 has 12 residues. The CDR3 nucleotides read TGTGCCAGCAGCACATATCAAGAGACCCAGTACTTC. Protein product: CASSTYQETQYF.

This clone came up once. V and J are TRBV19 and TRBJ1-3; 10 bases align to TRBD1. Germline loops: CDR1 LNHDA, CDR2 SQIVND (reference sequence). After removal of 3 bases from V and 7 bases from J, the junction contained 3 bases not matched to a gene. The CDR3 is made up of 14 amino acids. The CDR3 nucleotides read TGTGCCAGTAGTATTCGGACAGGGGGGAACACCATATATTTT. It codes for CASSIRTGGNTIYF.

V usage is TRBV7-9 and J usage is TRBJ2-7; TRBD1 matches at 7 bases. V dropped 5 bases and J dropped 2; count of bases not matched to a gene: 6. Germline V lookup: CDR1 SEHNR, CDR2 FQNEAQ (reference sequence). There are 14 residues in the CDR3. The CDR3 DNA is TGTGCCAGCAGCCCCCGACAGGGTCCCTACGAGCAGTACTTC. This codes for CASSPRQGPYEQYF.

The DNA of the CDR3 is TGCAGTGCTAGCCCAGGGCTTGAAGCTTTCTTT. Protein product: CSASPGLEAFF. The gene calls are TRBV20-1 and TRBJ1-1; D may be TRBD1 (5 bases). From germline, CDR1 is DFQATT and CDR2 SNEGSKA (reference sequence). With 3 bases removed from V and 7 bases from J, the gap between germline ends came to 9 bases. The CDR3 has 11 amino acids.

The gene calls are TRBV19 and TRBJ1-2, with a weak D call TRBD1 (5 bases). The germline V and J ends were trimmed by 3 bases and 4 bases, with 15 bases remaining between them. Germline V gene data show CDR1 as LNHDA and CDR2 as SQIVND (reference sequence). The CDR3 has 15 residues. The CDR3 sequence: CASSIGRATGYGYTF. DNA for the CDR3: TGTGCCAGTAGTATTGGCCGGGCAACAGGCTATGGCTACACCTTC.

V usage is TRBV18 and J usage is TRBJ2-3; 8 nucleotides match TRBD2. The germline CDR1 and CDR2 sequences are KGHSH and LQKENI. V gave up 3 bases and J gave up 0 bases; unmatched junction bases: 2. The CDR3 runs 15 residues. As DNA, the CDR3 is TGTGCCAGCTCACCGGAGCGGGGGAGCACAGATACGCAGTATTTT. Translating gives CASSPERGSTDTQYF.

The chain uses TRBV7-8 and TRBJ1-5; D unclear. The CDR3 totals 15 residues. In germline, CDR1 is SGHVS, CDR2 FQNEAQ. V lost 1 base and J 4 bases, leaving 11 bases between the germline ends. The CDR3 is CASSLEVRTNQPQHF. The CDR3 DNA sequence: TGTGCCAGCAGCTTAGAGGTCAGGACTAATCAGCCCCAGCATTTT.

This clone is a singleton in its sample. The V gene is TRBV6-4, the J gene TRBJ2-1; 9 bases are a match to TRBD1. The trim removed 6 bases at V and 3 bases at J, leaving 0 bases unmatched. Germline V gives CDR1 MRHNA, CDR2 SNTAGT. The CDR3 runs 13 residues. The CDR3 DNA reads as TGTGCCAGCAGGACAGGGGGCTACAATGAGCAGTTCTTC. It yields the protein CASRTGGYNEQFF.